A selection of T cell receptor beta chains follows, all from one sample in a study of CD8 T cells in ankylosing spondylitis. TCRdb processed the 5' RACE reads anew with MiXCR; each CDR3 protein has one entry. The sample has around 450,000 distinct CDR3 sequences, roughly a quarter seen once. The sample consisted of blood, either unsorted or a sorted T cell fraction (not recorded which). Every receptor here comes from a male donor with ankylosing spondylitis. CDR3s include the opening cysteine and the closing phenylalanine or tryptophan. D genes are given only for firm matches. Clone size is stated in some rows and not others, as once, few, many or a class when expanded.

j_gene | abundance | d_gene | v_gene | CDR3nt | CDR3aa
TRBJ2-7 | few | . | TRBV29-1 | TGCAGCGGGGCCAGGGGTCCCTACGAGCAGTACTTC | CSGARGPYEQYF
TRBJ1-5 | . | . | TRBV3-1 | TGTGCCAGCAGCCAGGGGGGACGGACGGGCAATCAGCCCCAGCATTTT | CASSQGGRTGNQPQHF
TRBJ1-2 | few | . | TRBV12-3/TRBV12-4 | TGTGCCAGCAGGCCGGGACAAGGGTCCCGGGGCTACACCTTC | CASRPGQGSRGYTF
TRBJ1-6 | . | . | TRBV20-1 | TGCAGTGCTAGAGGGGCAGCCAATTCACCCCTCCACTTT | CSARGAANSPLHF
TRBJ1-5 | few | TRBD1 | TRBV2 | TGTGCCAGCCGGAGAGGGGACAGGGGAAATCAGCCCCAGCATTTT | CASRRGDRGNQPQHF
TRBJ2-5 | . | . | TRBV15 | TGTGCCACCAGCCCTCTGCCGGGAGAAGAGACCCAGTACTTC | CATSPLPGEETQYF
TRBJ2-2 | . | . | TRBV5-1 | TGCGCCAGCAGCTTGACAATAGAGGCCGGGGAGCTGTTTTTT | CASSLTIEAGELFF
TRBJ1-5 | . | . | TRBV20-1 | TGCAGTGCTCCGAGGGGCCCCGGACAGCCCCAGCATTTT | CSAPRGPGQPQHF
TRBJ1-4 | . | TRBD1 | TRBV7-9 | TGTGCCAGCAGCCCTACCCTGGGACAGGGGAATGAAAAACTGTTTTTT | CASSPTLGQGNEKLFF
TRBJ2-3 | few | . | TRBV5-6 | TGTGCCAGCAGCCCCGGGGTACTCTACACAGATACGCAGTATTTT | CASSPGVLYTDTQYF
TRBJ1-1 | . | TRBD1 | TRBV2 | TGTGCCAGCAGTGCGGACAGGGCCACTGAAGCTTTCTTT | CASSADRATEAFF
TRBJ1-4 | few | . | TRBV24-1 | TGTGCCGTGGGGGAGAATGAAAAACTGTTTTTT | CAVGENEKLFF
TRBJ2-1 | . | TRBD1 | TRBV7-2 | TGTGCCAGCAGCTTAGGCGGCAGGGGGTACGGGAATGAGCAGTTCTTC | CASSLGGRGYGNEQFF
TRBJ2-1 | few | TRBD1 | TRBV24-1 | TGTGCCACCAGTGGGTGGACAGGGGATTATGAGCAGTTCTTC | CATSGWTGDYEQFF
TRBJ1-5 | . | . | TRBV20-1 | TGCAGTGCTAGAATGCCGGGGGCATGGAGCAATCAGCCCCAGCATTTT | CSARMPGAWSNQPQHF
TRBJ2-3 | . | . | TRBV5-1 | TGCGCCAGCAGATTCGACTTCCTACCCGGGGATACGCAGTATTTT | CASRFDFLPGDTQYF
TRBJ2-5 | . | TRBD2 | TRBV29-1 | TGCAGCGTTGGGGGACTAGTGGAGACCCAGTACTTC | CSVGGLVETQYF
TRBJ2-3 | . | TRBD2 | TRBV5-5 | TGTGCCAGCCAGGGGGTCGGGACTAGCGGGAGGGCTGCTGATACGCAGTATTTT | CASQGVGTSGRAADTQYF
TRBJ2-1 | . | TRBD2 | TRBV2 | TGTGCCAGCAGCCCTACGAAGGGGAGGGCCCGGAATGAGCAGTTCTTC | CASSPTKGRARNEQFF
TRBJ2-1 | . | . | TRBV28 | TGTGCCAGCAGTTTATGGAGTAGCTCCTACAATGAGCAGTTCTTC | CASSLWSSSYNEQFF
TRBJ2-3 | few | . | TRBV12-3/TRBV12-4 | TGTGCCAGCAGGGGCGAGGGAAGAGATACGCAGTATTTT | CASRGEGRDTQYF
TRBJ2-1 | . | . | TRBV28 | TGTGCCAGCAGTTTAACGGGACGGATGTACAATGAGCAGTTCTTC | CASSLTGRMYNEQFF
TRBJ2-1 | few | TRBD2 | TRBV4-2 | TGTGCCAGCAGCCGGAACGGCGCGGGAGTAGGTTTGGACAATGAGCAGTTCTTC | CASSRNGAGVGLDNEQFF
TRBJ2-3 | few | . | TRBV20-1 | TGCAGTGCTAGAGCCTACGGATACACAGATACGCAGTATTTT | CSARAYGYTDTQYF
TRBJ2-1 | . | . | TRBV20-1 | TGCAGTGCTAGAAAGACAGGACGGCTTTACAATGAGCAGTTCTTC | CSARKTGRLYNEQFF